A single sample is the source of the 21 T cell receptor beta chains below, sequenced in a study of CD8+ T cells in alopecia areata. Sample treatment: oral pan-JAK inhibitor, 5-10 mg twice daily. After isolation, RNA underwent reverse transcription to generate cDNA as the sequencing template. Only in-frame clones appear in the TCRdb table, and some are missing; sequencing was by immunoSEQ multiplex PCR. The sample holds roughly 100,000 clones; just over 85% are singletons and the top ten take around 10%. The starting material was CD8+ T cells sorted from blood, obtained at approximately week 30, from a patient treated with tofacitinib. Every receptor here comes from a human donor with alopecia areata.

This sequence joins TRBV27 and TRBJ2-7, with no clear D. Looked up from germline, CDR1 is MNHEY and CDR2 is SMNVEV (reference sequence). Trimming cost V 4 bases and J 0 bases, with 4 bases left between them. The CDR3 is 12 amino acids. The CDR3 spells CASSSISYEQYF. Written as DNA, the CDR3 is TGTGCCAGCAGTTCAATCTCCTACGAGCAGTACTTC.

The chain is built from TRBV27 and TRBJ2-7; 8 bases map to TRBD2. V shed 6 bases and J 5 bases; nucleotides not matched to a gene: 9. This CDR3 is 14 amino acids long. From germline, CDR1 is MNHEY and CDR2 SMNVEV (reference sequence). The chain's CDR3 is CASRPGLGIHEQYF. CDR3 coding DNA: TGTGCCAGCAGGCCGGGACTAGGTATTCACGAGCAGTACTTC.

The chain employs TRBV4-1 and TRBJ2-5; D unclear. The germline gives CDR1 MGHRA, CDR2 YSYEKL. The CDR3 length is 14 residues. V lost 0 bases, J lost 5 bases, and 10 bases lay in between. This CDR3 is CASSQEGSIETQYF. CDR3 coding DNA: TGCGCCAGCAGCCAAGAAGGAAGCATCGAGACCCAGTACTTC.

The chain employs TRBV25-1 and TRBJ2-5; 9 nucleotides line up with TRBD1. The J call could be wrong; TRBJ2-7 is a better fit for the DNA end. This CDR3 contains 14 residues. Germline V CDR1 and CDR2: MGHDK, SYGVNS. The CDR3 coding sequence is TGTGCCAGCAGGGCACCGGGACAGGGCTACGAGCAGTACTTC. This encodes CASRAPGQGYEQYF.

V gene TRBV4-1 combines with J gene TRBJ2-1; 12 nucleotides match TRBD2. This CDR3 is 16 amino acids long. V lost 2 bases and J lost 7; bases outside the gene matches: 6. From germline, CDR1 is MGHRA and CDR2 YSYEKL. The CDR3 nucleotides are TGCGCCAGCAGCCAAACTAGCGGGGGGTCTCGAAATGAGCAGTTCTTC. Its translation: CASSQTSGGSRNEQFF.

The chain couples TRBV2 to TRBJ2-7; 8 nucleotides align to TRBD1. J gave up 2 bases and V 6 bases, and 9 bases lay outside the gene matches. The CDR3 is 15 amino acids. Germline CDR1 reads SNHLY; CDR2 reads FYNNEI. The CDR3 region is CASSRPGQAPYEQYF. CDR3 bases: TGTGCCAGCAGCCGACCGGGACAGGCCCCCTACGAGCAGTACTTC.

The J gene is TRBJ1-5, the V gene TRBV2, with 10 bases matching TRBD1. The CDR3 has 14 amino acids. Germline assignment: CDR1 SNHLY and CDR2 FYNNEI. Losses at the gene ends were 9 bases for V and 4 bases for J; bases not matched to a gene: 6. CDR3 in DNA: TGTGCCAGTCAACCGGGACAGGGGAATCAGCCCCAGCATTTT. It yields the protein CASQPGQGNQPQHF.

The chain joins TRBV9 to TRBJ2-7; 8 bases line up with TRBD1. CDR3 length equals 16 residues. V gave up 0 bases and J gave up 2 bases; unmatched junction bases: 7. Germline CDR1 is SGDLS and CDR2 is YYNGEE. The CDR3 loop reads CASSVETGVVPYEQYF. The CDR3 DNA follows: TGTGCCAGCAGCGTAGAGACAGGGGTAGTGCCCTACGAGCAGTACTTC.

Only one count was recorded for this clone. This chain joins TRBV5-1 and TRBJ2-1; no definite D call. Trimming took off 1 base at V and 3 bases at J, with 2 bases between the two ends. Germline lookup yields CDR1 SGHRS and CDR2 YFSETQ. There are 12 residues in the CDR3. The CDR3 bases are TGCGCCAGCAGCTTGAGCTACAATGAGCAGTTCTTC. This sequence encodes CASSLSYNEQFF.

This rearrangement joins TRBV25-1 to TRBJ2-7; the D gene is possibly TRBD1 (6 bases). This CDR3 is built from 14 residues. Per the germline V gene, CDR1 is MGHDK and CDR2 is SYGVNS. V was pared by 5 bases and J by 2 bases, with 13 bases between. In nucleotides, the CDR3 is TGTGCCAGCAGTCCCGACGGACAGACCTACGAGCAGTACTTC. It is translated as CASSPDGQTYEQYF.

The rearrangement links TRBV6-6 to TRBJ2-3; 8 bases fit TRBD1. The V gene end was trimmed by 1 base and the J gene end by 2 bases; junction bases not matched to a gene: 5. CDR1 is MNHNY and CDR2 is SVGAGI in the germline V gene (reference sequence). This CDR3 is built from 16 residues. The CDR3 reads CASSYFRTGSTDTQYF. In nucleotides, the CDR3 is TGTGCCAGCAGTTACTTTAGGACAGGGTCCACAGATACGCAGTATTTT.

The rearrangement joins TRBV30 to TRBJ1-2, with D unclear. The V end was cut by 0 bases, the J end by 9 bases, with 5 bases between. This CDR3 comprises 10 residues. Germline V lookup: CDR1 GTSNPN, CDR2 SVGIG (reference sequence). The CDR3 DNA reads as TGTGCCTGGAGTGTGAACAGCTACACCTTC. As protein: CAWSVNSYTF.

The chain combines TRBV10-3 with TRBJ2-1; TRBD1 is a possible D gene (5 bases). V dropped 4 bases and J dropped 4 bases, with 8 bases sitting between them. Germline lookup yields CDR1 ENHRY and CDR2 SYGVKD. This CDR3 is built from 13 residues. CDR3 bases: TGTGCCATCAGTGCGGACAATTACAATGAGCAGTTCTTC. Translated: CAISADNYNEQFF.

The chain joins TRBV29-1 to TRBJ2-7; D may be TRBD2 (6 bases). Trimming stripped 0 bases from V and 0 bases from J, with 21 bases between. CDR1 is SQVTM, CDR2 ANQGSEA, per germline. CDR3 length: 18 residues. The chain's CDR3 is CSVEDRFTGGESSYEQYF. The CDR3 DNA is TGCAGCGTTGAAGATCGATTTACCGGGGGTGAAAGCTCCTACGAGCAGTACTTC.

A single count supports this clone. The rearrangement uses TRBV7-2 and TRBJ2-7, with unresolved D. The CDR3 is 12 residues long. The V end was cut by 5 bases, the J end by 5 bases, with 10 bases between. CDR1 is SGHTA and CDR2 is FQGNSA in the germline V gene. CDR3 DNA: TGTGCCAGCAGCCCACCCGGAGACGAGCAGTACTTC. This sequence encodes CASSPPGDEQYF.

The chain couples TRBV5-6 to TRBJ2-1; a weak D match, TRBD1 (10 bases). Germline V gene sequence: CDR1 SGHDT, CDR2 YYEEEE. V lost 4 bases and J 8 bases, leaving 19 bases between the germline ends. This CDR3 has 15 amino acids. CDR3 nucleotides: TGTGCCAGCAGCCCGACAGGGGGCGGGAGGGATGAGCAGTTCTTC. This codes for CASSPTGGGRDEQFF.

The rearrangement uses TRBV7-9 and TRBJ1-3; D is possibly TRBD1 (5 bases). Germline loops: CDR1 SEHNR, CDR2 FQNEAQ (reference sequence). The germline V and J ends were trimmed by 6 bases and 0 bases, with 12 bases remaining between them. This CDR3 contains 15 residues. The CDR3: CASRVAGTSGNTIYF. The CDR3 nucleotides read TGTGCCAGCAGGGTCGCCGGGACCTCTGGAAACACCATATATTTT.

The V call is TRBV9, the J call TRBJ1-2, with D perhaps matching TRBD1 (5 bases). The CDR3 is 12 amino acids. Germline CDR1 reads SGDLS; CDR2 reads YYNGEE. Deletions cut 7 bases from V and 4 bases from J, with 11 bases between. The CDR3 sequence: CASGGTAYGYTF. The CDR3 DNA is TGTGCCAGCGGGGGGACCGCCTATGGCTACACCTTC.

The rearrangement joins TRBV29-1 to TRBJ2-6, with a tentative D call TRBD1 (6 bases). Trimming took 4 bases from V and 2 from J, leaving 21 bases between them. The CDR3 totals 18 residues. Germline values: CDR1 SQVTM, CDR2 ANQGSEA. The CDR3 region is CSVVSPSPPGAGANVLTF. The CDR3 bases are TGCAGCGTTGTATCCCCGTCACCTCCAGGGGCTGGGGCCAACGTCCTGACTTTC.

V usage is TRBV5-6 and J usage is TRBJ1-2; D may be TRBD1 (6 bases). Germline values: CDR1 SGHDT, CDR2 YYEEEE. CDR3 length: 14 amino acids. The V end lost 3 bases, the J end lost 0 bases, and 9 bases lay between the germline ends. The CDR3 loop is CASSSRGANYGYTF. The CDR3 bases are TGTGCCAGCAGCTCCAGGGGAGCTAACTATGGCTACACCTTC. Full variable domain (remainder filled in from reference TRBV5-6 and TRBJ1-2): DAGVTQSPTHLIKTRGQQVTLRCSPKSGHDTVSWYQQALGQGPQFIFQYYEEEERQRGNFPDRFSGHQFPNYSSELNVNALLLGDSALYLCASSSRGANYGYTFGSGTRLTVV.

The rearrangement links TRBV5-1 to TRBJ2-7, with 11 bases that match TRBD2. The V segment lost 0 bases and the J segment 6 bases; nucleotides outside the gene matches: 5. The CDR3 length is 15 residues. Looked up from germline, CDR1 is SGHRS and CDR2 is YFSETQ. CDR3 protein: CASSLDLTSGSEQYF. CDR3 coding DNA: TGCGCCAGCAGCTTGGATTTAACTAGCGGGAGCGAGCAGTACTTC.